Sequencing of this T cell receptor beta chain was carried out in a study of blood T cell repertoires in COVID-19. Study details: Some COVID-19 samples were acute and others convalescent; all came from the United States, Italy and Spain.

V shed 6 bases and J 9 bases; nucleotides not matched to a gene: 14. This CDR3 comprises 15 residues. Germline V gene sequence: CDR1 MNHEY, CDR2 SVGAGI. Profiled with immunoSEQ multiplex PCR; TCRdb holds only in-frame clones, not every one. The sample contains some 97,000 clones, nearly 90% of which appear only once. The clonotype comes from a woman aged 55-70 years with acute or convalescent COVID-19. The V and J genes are TRBV6-5 and TRBJ2-7, with TRBD2 matching over 10 bases. The sample was peripheral blood. CDR3 in amino acids: CASRGLAGESVGQYF. For the CDR3, the DNA is TGTGCCAGCAGGGGGCTAGCGGGAGAAAGTGTTGGGCAGTACTTC.